Shown below are 10 T cell receptor beta chains from a single sample sequenced in a study of T cells after yellow fever vaccination. One entry per CDR3 protein, called by TCRdb with MiXCR from the 5' RACE reads. The sample lists some 350,000 distinct CDR3 sequences, around 4.1% occurring once. The source was PBMCs, collected 5 days after the yellow fever booster vaccination. The receptor set was obtained from a man aged 18 to 29 who received the YFV17D yellow fever vaccine.

This clonotype has a count of ten or more. This chain links TRBV5-1 with TRBJ2-2, with 9 bases aligning to TRBD1. CDR1 and CDR2 (germline): SGHRS, YFSETQ. The CDR3 extends over 17 amino acids. J gave up 2 bases and V 4 bases, and 9 bases lay outside the gene matches. CDR3 DNA sequence: TGCGCCAGCAGCCCATCCCCACAGGGGGCTAACACCGGGGAGCTGTTTTTT. Amino acid sequence: CASSPSPQGANTGELFF. The full variable domain, its missing parts supplied by reference TRBV5-1 and TRBJ2-2, is KAGVTQTPRYLIKTRGQQVTLSCSPISGHRSVSWYQQTPGQGLQFLFEYFSETQRNKGNFPGRFSGRQFSNSRSEMNVSTLELGDSALYLCASSPSPQGANTGELFFGEGSRLTVL.

This clonotype has more than one count but fewer than ten. V is TRBV28 and J is TRBJ2-3; a possible D gene is TRBD1 (6 bases). The CDR3 is 15 residues long. V was trimmed by 5 bases and J by 1 base, leaving 13 bases between them. CDR1 is MDHEN, CDR2 SYDVKM, per germline. CDR3 sequence reads: CASSTGSAGTDTQYF. CDR3 nucleotide sequence: TGTGCCAGCAGTACAGGGTCAGCGGGCACAGATACGCAGTATTTT. The full variable domain, with the rest looked up from reference TRBV28 and TRBJ2-3, is DVKVTQSSRYLVKRTGEKVFLECVQDMDHENMFWYRQDPGLGLRLIYFSYDVKMKEKGDIPEGYSVSREKKERFSLILESASTNQTSMYLCASSTGSAGTDTQYFGPGTRLTVL.

This clonotype has a count of ten or more. The gene calls are TRBV5-1 and TRBJ2-3; no clear D gene. The CDR3 is made up of 14 amino acids. Germline V lookup: CDR1 SGHRS, CDR2 YFSETQ. V lost 2 bases and J 3 bases, leaving 10 bases between the germline ends. CDR3 bases: TGCGCCAGCAGCTTCGAGGTTTTGACAGATACGCAGTATTTT. It is translated as CASSFEVLTDTQYF.

This clonotype has ten or more counts. V and J are TRBV5-1 and TRBJ2-6; possibly TRBD1 for D (5 bases). The germline V and J ends were trimmed by 0 bases and 4 bases, with 11 bases remaining between them. The germline gives CDR1 SGHRS, CDR2 YFSETQ. The CDR3 runs to 16 residues. The CDR3 coding sequence is TGCGCCAGCAGCTTGGACAGGACCCTGGGGGCCAACGTCCTGACTTTC. Its protein is CASSLDRTLGANVLTF.

This clonotype was counted between two and nine times. This chain links TRBV13 with TRBJ2-2; weak D call: TRBD1 (6 bases). The V end lost 6 bases, the J end lost 4 bases, and 18 bases lay between the germline ends. Germline CDR1 PRHDT, CDR2 FYEKMQ (reference sequence). The CDR3 has 16 residues. CDR3 bases: TGTGCCAGCAGTCATTTGTGGACAGAGAGCACCGGGGAGCTGTTTTTT. It yields the protein CASSHLWTESTGELFF.

There are a few counts of this clonotype. J is TRBJ1-1 and V is TRBV12-5; perhaps TRBD1 as D (6 bases). Per germline, CDR1 LGHNT and CDR2 FRNRAP. The V end lost 7 bases, the J end lost 6 bases, and 15 bases lay between the germline ends. This CDR3 is 13 amino acids long. CDR3 in DNA: TGTGCTAGTGCCCGAGGGGGGGTGGCTGAAGCTTTCTTT. Translating gives CASARGGVAEAFF.

This clonotype was seen a handful of times. The rearrangement uses TRBV9 and TRBJ2-5; D is undetermined. V was cut by 4 bases and J by 5 bases, with 12 bases left in between. Germline V gene lookup returns CDR1 SGDLS and CDR2 YYNGEE. CDR3 length equals 13 residues. CDR3 bases: TGTGCCAGCAGCATGGACCTTCAGGAGACCCAGTACTTC. Translated, it gives CASSMDLQETQYF. Full variable domain (missing parts from reference TRBV9 and TRBJ2-5): DSGVTQTPKHLITATGQRVTLRCSPRSGDLSVYWYQQSLDQGLQFLIQYYNGEERAKGNILERFSAQQFPDLHSELNLSSLELGDSALYFCASSMDLQETQYFGPGTRLLVL.

This clonotype was found many times. The chain links TRBV20-1 to TRBJ2-5, with TRBD2 matching 7 bases. Germline lookup yields CDR1 DFQATT and CDR2 SNEGSKA (reference sequence). CDR3 size: 14 residues. Trimming removed 0 bases from V and 5 bases from J; junction bases left unmatched: 6. The CDR3: CSARDGGEGETQYF. The DNA of the CDR3 is TGCAGTGCTAGAGATGGGGGGGAGGGGGAGACCCAGTACTTC.

There are many counts of this clonotype. V and J are TRBV7-8 and TRBJ2-4; TRBD1 might be the D (6 bases). CDR1 is SGHVS, CDR2 FQNEAQ, per germline. The germline V and J ends were trimmed by 3 bases and 7 bases, with 19 bases remaining between them. The CDR3 loop spans 16 amino acids. DNA for the CDR3: TGTGCCAGCAGCTTGTCCCCGGGACAAATCGGCAACATTCAGTACTTC. Its protein is CASSLSPGQIGNIQYF.

The chain couples TRBV20-1 to TRBJ2-5, with D unclear. V was clipped by 5 bases and J by 2 bases, with 3 bases between them. The CDR3 runs to 10 residues. Germline V CDR1 and CDR2: DFQATT, SNEGSKA (reference sequence). The CDR3, as DNA: TGCAGTGCTGGACAAGAGACCCAGTACTTC. Protein: CSAGQETQYF.